This TCR beta chain derives from a study of beta chain features in type 1 diabetes. Sequencing targeted expressed TCRB transcripts, as all isolated RNA had been reverse transcribed. TCRdb keeps only in-frame clones here, not all; method: immunoSEQ multiplex PCR. The table lists some 330,000 clones, 10% to 15% of them singletons. Overall study results and limits: Type 1 diabetes patients had moderately but significantly shorter TCRB CDR3s in all four CD4+ subsets. Cells that show high TCR expression could be over-represented by cDNA sequencing. HLA effects on TCRB rearrangement stayed unresolved here. Naive, central memory and Treg TCRB repertoires seemed to resemble each other more closely in patients than they did in healthy donors.

This clone was seen more than once but under ten times. Its antigen is unidentified. Naive, central memory, regulatory and stem cell-like memory cells within the CD4+ compartment were sorted using CD45RO/CCR7/CD25/CD127/CD95/CD27. This CDR3 is 19 amino acids long. The germline gives CDR1 SEHNR, CDR2 FQNEAQ (reference sequence). The trim removed 2 bases at V and 1 base at J, leaving 10 bases unmatched. V usage is TRBV7-9 and J usage is TRBJ2-3; 12 nucleotides align to TRBD2. The source of this sequence is a woman under 30 with type 1 diabetes. The sequencing sample was made of naive CD4+ T cells from blood. The CDR3 reads CASSLSASGRALGTDTQYF. The CDR3 DNA sequence: TGTGCCAGCAGCTTATCGGCTAGCGGGAGGGCCCTCGGCACAGATACGCAGTATTTT.